Reported below is one T cell receptor beta chain. No antigen is known for it. The library was made from cDNA and included unique molecular identifiers. Roughly 500,000 cDNA molecules were recovered from an input of about 1 to 10 million T cells. One entry per CDR3 protein, called by TCRdb with MiXCR from the PCR reads. The sample has about 820,000 distinct CDR3 sequences, approximately 53% seen once. These data belong to a study of post-analysis software for immune sequencing data. The study, taken as a whole, reports: Among multiple sclerosis patients, normalized Chao1 diversity was significantly below that of controls. F measure grouped same-batch samples tightly together. TRBV5-6, TRBV5-1 and TRBV20-1 belonged to a set of about five TRBV segments that were more frequent in patients than controls.

This CDR3 is 15 amino acids long. Germline CDR1 is SGHRS and CDR2 is YFSETQ. Trimming removed 0 bases at V and 2 bases at J, with 12 bases between. This sequence was found in a girl aged 10 to 17 with multiple sclerosis. Specimen: blood. This chain uses TRBV5-1 with TRBJ2-7; no clear D gene. CDR3 in amino acids: CASSLAGLTTYEQYF. The CDR3 DNA sequence: TGCGCCAGCAGCTTGGCCGGGCTTACCACCTACGAGCAGTACTTC.